One sample yielded the 5 T cell receptor beta chains listed below, sequenced in a study of T cell repertoires in cytomegalovirus infection. Their recognized antigens are unknown. TCRdb reprocessed the reads via MiXCR and lists one record per CDR3 protein. The data hold fewer than 65,000 distinct CDR3 sequences, with 20% to 25% observed a single time. Sequences were derived from CD8+ T cells from cultured PBMCs, sampled from culture after CMV antigen stimulation. The receptors shown here come from a human donor in good health (CMV status not recorded). Some clones in this sample may be carry-over from other donors' samples.

The chain employs TRBV7-6 and TRBJ2-3; TRBD1 is a possible D gene (5 bases). Trimming removed 5 bases from V and 0 bases from J, with 15 bases in between. The germline V gene has CDR1 SGHVS and CDR2 FNYEAQ. This CDR3 is built from 16 residues. Here the CDR3 reads CASSTTPRGSTDTQYF. The CDR3 region has the DNA TGTGCCAGCAGCACTACACCTAGGGGTAGCACAGATACGCAGTATTTT.

The V call is TRBV6-2 or TRBV6-3, the J call TRBJ2-1, with a weak D call TRBD1 (6 bases). V lost 0 bases and J lost 0, with 9 bases in between. The CDR3 contains 16 residues. Germline lookup yields CDR1 MNHEY and CDR2 SVGEGT. CDR3 in DNA: TGTGCCAGCAGTTACTCTCAGGGGAGCTCCTACAATGAGCAGTTCTTC. This encodes CASSYSQGSSYNEQFF.

This clonotype appeared a few times. The chain carries TRBV4-3 and TRBJ2-3; a possible D gene is TRBD2 (5 bases). The V and J ends lost 4 bases and 4 bases respectively, with 21 bases between them. The V gene's germline CDR1 is LGHNA and CDR2 YSLEER. This CDR3 region has 17 residues. The CDR3 spells CASSRGQPLDGADTQYF. As DNA, the CDR3 is TGCGCCAGCAGCCGCGGGCAACCTCTCGATGGTGCAGATACGCAGTATTTT.

The V call is TRBV7-2, the J call TRBJ2-5; 10 nucleotides match TRBD2. With 5 bases clipped from V and 5 bases from J, the junction kept 11 bases outside the gene matches. CDR3 length: 16 amino acids. Germline CDR1 SGHTA, CDR2 FQGNSA. The CDR3 region is CASSGRGAGGPETQYF. The CDR3 DNA follows: TGTGCCAGCAGCGGCCGGGGAGCGGGGGGGCCTGAGACCCAGTACTTC.

The chain carries TRBV19 and TRBJ1-1; 8 nucleotides align to TRBD1. This CDR3 contains 15 residues. CDR1 and CDR2 from the germline V gene are LNHDA and SQIVND (reference sequence). V gave up 4 bases and J gave up 0 bases; unmatched junction bases: 4. The CDR3 DNA is TGTGCCAGTAGTAAGACAGGGGCGCTGAACACTGAAGCTTTCTTT. Residues: CASSKTGALNTEAFF.